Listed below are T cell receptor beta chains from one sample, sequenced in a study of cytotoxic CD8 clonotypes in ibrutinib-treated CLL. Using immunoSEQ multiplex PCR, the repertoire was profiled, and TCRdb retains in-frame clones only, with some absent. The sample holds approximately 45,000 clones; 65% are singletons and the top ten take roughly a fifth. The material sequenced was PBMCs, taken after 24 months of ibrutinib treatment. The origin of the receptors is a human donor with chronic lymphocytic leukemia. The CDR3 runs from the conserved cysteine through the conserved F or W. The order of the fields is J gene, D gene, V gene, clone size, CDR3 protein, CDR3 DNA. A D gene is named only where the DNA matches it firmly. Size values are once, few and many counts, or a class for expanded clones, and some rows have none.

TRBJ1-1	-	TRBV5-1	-	CASTVQGRGNTEAFF	TGCGCCAGCACAGTCCAGGGGAGGGGAAACACTGAAGCTTTCTTT
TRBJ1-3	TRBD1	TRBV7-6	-	CASSPTGPFGNTIYF	TGTGCCAGCAGCCCGACAGGGCCGTTCGGAAACACCATATATTTT
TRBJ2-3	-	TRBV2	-	CASRATDTQYF	TGTGCCAGCAGAGCCACAGATACGCAGTATTTT
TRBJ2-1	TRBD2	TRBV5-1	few	CASSLGLAGRSSYNEQFF	TGCGCCAGCAGCTTGGGGCTAGCGGGCCGGAGCTCCTACAATGAGCAGTTCTTC
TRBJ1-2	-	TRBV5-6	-	CASSLVGGADGYTF	TGTGCCAGCAGCTTGGTAGGCGGAGCTGATGGCTACACCTTC
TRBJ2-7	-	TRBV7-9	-	CASSLGPLEQYF	TGTGCCAGCAGCTTAGGTCCCCTGGAGCAGTACTTC
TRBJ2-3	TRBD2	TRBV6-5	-	CASSYKAGVLADTQYF	TGTGCCAGCAGTTACAAAGCGGGGGTTCTGGCAGATACGCAGTATTTT
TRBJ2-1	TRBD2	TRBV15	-	CASSPSGRDEQFF	TGTGCCTCGAGCCCTAGCGGGAGGGATGAGCAGTTCTTC
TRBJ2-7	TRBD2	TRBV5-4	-	CASSGSGGAYEQYF	TGTGCCAGCAGCGGGAGCGGGGGGGCCTACGAGCAGTACTTC
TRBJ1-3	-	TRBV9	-	CASSLDIGENTIYF	TGTGCCAGCAGCCTCGACATCGGGGAGAACACCATATATTTT
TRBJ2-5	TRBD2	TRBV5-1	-	CASSLGTSGRSQETQYF	TGCGCCAGCAGCTTGGGGACTAGCGGGAGGTCTCAAGAGACCCAGTACTTC
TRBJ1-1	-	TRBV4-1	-	CASSWVILGEAFF	TGCGCCAGCAGTTGGGTTATTCTGGGTGAAGCTTTCTTT
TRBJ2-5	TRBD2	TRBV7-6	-	CASSKVSGRVQETQYF	TGTGCCAGCAGCAAAGTCAGCGGGAGGGTCCAAGAGACCCAGTACTTC
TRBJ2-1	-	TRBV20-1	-	CSARVVNEQFF	TGCAGTGCTAGAGTTGTCAATGAGCAGTTCTTC
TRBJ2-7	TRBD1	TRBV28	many	CASSLRLRPTGGGYEQYF	TGTGCCAGCAGTTTAAGATTGCGACCGACAGGGGGTGGCTACGAGCAGTACTTC
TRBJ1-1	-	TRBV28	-	CASKRGRGLFGNTEAFF	TGTGCCAGCAAGAGAGGTAGGGGCCTTTTCGGGAACACTGAAGCTTTCTTT
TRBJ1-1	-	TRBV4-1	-	CASSQERGGRMNTEAFF	TGCGCCAGCAGCCAAGAACGGGGGGGACGGATGAACACTGAAGCTTTCTTT
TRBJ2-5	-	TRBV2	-	CASRADAIQETQYF	TGTGCCAGCAGGGCGGACGCGATTCAAGAGACCCAGTACTTC
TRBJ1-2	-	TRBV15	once	CATSREGGTNYGYTF	TGTGCCACCAGCAGAGAGGGGGGGACTAATTATGGCTACACCTTC
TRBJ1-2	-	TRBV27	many	CASRDTGRNVGGYTF	TGTGCCAGCAGAGATACAGGACGAAACGTGGGAGGCTACACCTTC
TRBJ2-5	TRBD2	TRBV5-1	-	CASSVGLAGGIGYF	TGCGCCAGCAGCGTCGGACTAGCGGGGGGAATAGGGTACTTC
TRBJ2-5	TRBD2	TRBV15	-	CATSRDALAGGSGETQYF	TGTGCCACCAGCAGAGATGCCCTAGCGGGAGGCAGTGGAGAGACCCAGTACTTC
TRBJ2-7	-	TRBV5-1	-	CASSWADSGVEQYF	TGCGCCAGCAGCTGGGCGGACAGCGGGGTCGAGCAGTACTTC
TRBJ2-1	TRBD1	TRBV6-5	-	CASALWDRVNNEQFF	TGTGCCAGCGCATTGTGGGACAGGGTCAACAATGAGCAGTTCTTC
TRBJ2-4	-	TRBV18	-	CASSPAGNIQYF	TGTGCCAGCTCACCCGCCGGAAACATTCAGTACTTC
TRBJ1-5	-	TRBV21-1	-	CASSKVGDASNQPQHF	TGTGCCAGCAGCAAAGTGGGGGACGCGAGCAATCAGCCCCAGCATTTT
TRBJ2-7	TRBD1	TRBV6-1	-	CASIGTAHSYEQYF	TGTGCCAGCATCGGGACAGCCCACTCCTACGAGCAGTACTTC
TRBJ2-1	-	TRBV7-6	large	CASSRNRLEQFF	TGTGCCAGCAGCCGAAACAGGCTAGAGCAGTTCTTC
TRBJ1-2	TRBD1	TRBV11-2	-	CASSFGQGLIGYTF	TGTGCCAGCAGCTTCGGACAGGGTCTTATCGGCTACACCTTC
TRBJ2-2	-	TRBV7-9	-	CAGPRVDTGELFF	TGTGCCGGTCCAAGGGTTGACACCGGGGAGCTGTTTTTT
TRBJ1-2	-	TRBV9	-	CASSVAQEGYGYTF	TGTGCCAGCAGCGTAGCACAGGAGGGCTATGGCTACACCTTC
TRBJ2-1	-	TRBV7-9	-	CASSLKDNEQFF	TGTGCCAGCAGCTTGAAGGACAATGAGCAGTTCTTC
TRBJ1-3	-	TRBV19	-	CASSPSSVHSGNTIYF	TGTGCCAGTAGTCCCTCATCGGTCCACTCTGGAAACACCATATATTTT
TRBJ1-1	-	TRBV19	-	CASSINRLTEAFF	TGTGCCAGTAGTATAAACAGGCTCACTGAAGCTTTCTTT
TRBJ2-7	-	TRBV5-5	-	CASSLTGSYEQYF	TGTGCCAGCAGCTTGACAGGTTCCTACGAGCAGTACTTC
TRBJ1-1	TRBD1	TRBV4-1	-	CASRGQGNTEAFF	TGCGCCAGCAGGGGACAGGGGAACACTGAAGCTTTCTTT
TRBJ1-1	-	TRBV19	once	CASSIPASTEAFF	TGTGCCAGTAGTATCCCGGCAAGCACTGAAGCTTTCTTT
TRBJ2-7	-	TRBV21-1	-	CASSKDRVNYEQYF	TGTGCCAGCAGCAAAGATCGAGTCAACTACGAGCAGTACTTC
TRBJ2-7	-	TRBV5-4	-	CASSATRDEQYF	TGTGCCAGCAGCGCAACTAGGGACGAGCAGTACTTC
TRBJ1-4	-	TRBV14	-	CASSQGFKLFF	TGTGCCAGCAGCCAGGGTTTCAAACTGTTTTTT